This TCR beta chain was identified during a study of cytomegalovirus exposure and HLA in healthy donors. The primer mix had 60 Vbeta and 13 Jbeta primers. Sequencing used immunoSEQ multiplex PCR; TCRdb keeps in-frame clones, though not all of them. The data hold roughly 150,000 clones, with roughly 80% observed a single time. Study-level findings and limits: While the bulk of TCR sequences proved rare, some public TCRs turned up in many donors.

Trimming took 5 bases from V and 13 from J; bases not matched to a gene: 10. The CDR3 has 12 amino acids. Germline V gene sequence: CDR1 MNHNY, CDR2 SVGAGI (reference sequence). The sample holds a few counts of this clone. No antigen is known for it. The J gene is TRBJ1-2, the V gene TRBV6-6, with 7 bases lining up with TRBD1. The TCR sequence derives from a male donor in good health and CMV-seronegative. The sample taken for sequencing was PBMCs. CDR3: CASSGYRGRSTF. In nucleotides, the CDR3 is TGTGCCAGCAGTGGCTACAGGGGTCGTAGCACCTTC.